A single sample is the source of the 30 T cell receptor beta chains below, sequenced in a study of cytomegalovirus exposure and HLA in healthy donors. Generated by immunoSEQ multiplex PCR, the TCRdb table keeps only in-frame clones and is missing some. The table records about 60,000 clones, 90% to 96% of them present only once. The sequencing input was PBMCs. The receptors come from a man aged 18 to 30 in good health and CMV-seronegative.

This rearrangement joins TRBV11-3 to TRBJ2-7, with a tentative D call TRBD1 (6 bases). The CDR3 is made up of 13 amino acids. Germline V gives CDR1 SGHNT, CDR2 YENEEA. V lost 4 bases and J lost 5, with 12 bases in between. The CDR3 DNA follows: TGTGCCAGCAGCTGGCAGGGGTACCACGAGCAGTACTTC. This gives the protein CASSWQGYHEQYF.

Written as DNA, the CDR3 is TGTGCCAGCAGCACCTGGACTAGCGATACGCAGTATTTT. It specifies CASSTWTSDTQYF. This sequence joins TRBV27 and TRBJ2-3, with TRBD2 identical over 8 bases. The CDR3 extends over 13 amino acids. J lost 6 bases, V lost 6 bases, and 5 bases had no gene match. Germline V CDR1 and CDR2: MNHEY, SMNVEV (reference sequence).

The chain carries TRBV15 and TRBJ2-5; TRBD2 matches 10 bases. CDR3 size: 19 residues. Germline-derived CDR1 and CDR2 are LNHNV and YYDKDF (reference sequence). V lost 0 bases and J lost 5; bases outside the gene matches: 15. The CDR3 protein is CATSRDMGDLAGVWETQYF. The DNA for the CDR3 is TGTGCCACCAGCAGAGATATGGGCGATCTAGCGGGAGTTTGGGAGACCCAGTACTTC.

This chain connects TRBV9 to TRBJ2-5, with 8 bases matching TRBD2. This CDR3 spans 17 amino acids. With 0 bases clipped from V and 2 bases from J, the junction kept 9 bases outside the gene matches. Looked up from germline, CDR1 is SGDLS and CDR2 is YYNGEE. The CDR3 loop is CASSVAANIAGQETQYF. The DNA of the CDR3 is TGTGCCAGCAGCGTAGCTGCGAACATAGCGGGACAAGAGACCCAGTACTTC.

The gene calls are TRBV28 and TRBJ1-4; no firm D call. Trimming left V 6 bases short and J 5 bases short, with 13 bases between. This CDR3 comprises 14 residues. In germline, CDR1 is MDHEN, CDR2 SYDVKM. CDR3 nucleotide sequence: TGTGCCAGCAGCGATCCGGGGATGAATGAAAAACTGTTTTTT. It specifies CASSDPGMNEKLFF.

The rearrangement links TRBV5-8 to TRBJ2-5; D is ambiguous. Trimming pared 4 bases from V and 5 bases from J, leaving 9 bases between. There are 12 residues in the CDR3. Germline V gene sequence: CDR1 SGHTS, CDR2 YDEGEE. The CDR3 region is CASSPSRETQYF. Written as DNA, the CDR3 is TGTGCCAGCAGCCCTTCCCGGGAGACCCAGTACTTC. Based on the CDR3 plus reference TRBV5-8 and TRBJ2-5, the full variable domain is EAGVTQSPTHLIKTRGQQATLRCSPISGHTSVYWYQQALGLGLQFLLWYDEGEERNRGNFPPRFSGRQFPNYSSELNVNALELEDSALYLCASSPSRETQYFGPGTRLLVL.

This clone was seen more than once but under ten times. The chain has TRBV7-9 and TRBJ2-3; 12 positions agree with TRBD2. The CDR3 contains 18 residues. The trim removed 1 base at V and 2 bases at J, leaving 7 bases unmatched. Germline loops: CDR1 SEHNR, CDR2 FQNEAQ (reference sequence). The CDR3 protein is CASSLGRLAGAFTDTQYF. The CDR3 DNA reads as TGTGCCAGCAGCTTAGGCCGACTAGCGGGAGCATTCACAGATACGCAGTATTTT. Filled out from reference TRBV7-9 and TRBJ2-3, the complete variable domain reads DTGVSQNPRHKITKRGQNVTFRCDPISEHNRLYWYRQTLGQGPEFLTYFQNEAQLEKSRLLSDRFSAERPKGSFSTLEIQRTEQGDSAMYLCASSLGRLAGAFTDTQYFGPGTRLTVL.

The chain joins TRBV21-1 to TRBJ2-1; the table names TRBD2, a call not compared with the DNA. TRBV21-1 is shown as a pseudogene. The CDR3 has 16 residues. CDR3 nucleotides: TGTGCCAGCAGCCCGCTCTCGGGACTAAACGACAATGAGCAGTTCTTC. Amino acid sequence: CASSPLSGLNDNEQFF.

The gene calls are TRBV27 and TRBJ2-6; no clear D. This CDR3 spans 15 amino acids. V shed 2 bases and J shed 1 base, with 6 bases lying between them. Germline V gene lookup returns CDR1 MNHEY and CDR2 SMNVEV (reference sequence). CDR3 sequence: CASSLRWSGANVLTF. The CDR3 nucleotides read TGTGCCAGCAGTTTACGGTGGTCTGGGGCCAACGTCCTGACTTTC.

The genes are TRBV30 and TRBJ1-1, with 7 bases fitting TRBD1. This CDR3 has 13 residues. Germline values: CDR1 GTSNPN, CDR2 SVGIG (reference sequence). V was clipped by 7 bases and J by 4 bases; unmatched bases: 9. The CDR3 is CASYDRAATEAFF. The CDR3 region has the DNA TGTGCCTCCTATGACAGGGCGGCCACTGAAGCTTTCTTT.

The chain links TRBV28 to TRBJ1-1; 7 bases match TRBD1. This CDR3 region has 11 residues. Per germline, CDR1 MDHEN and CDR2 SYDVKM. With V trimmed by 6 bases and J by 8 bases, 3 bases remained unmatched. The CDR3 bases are TGTGCCAGCAGCCTGGGACAGGAAGCTTTCTTT. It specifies CASSLGQEAFF.

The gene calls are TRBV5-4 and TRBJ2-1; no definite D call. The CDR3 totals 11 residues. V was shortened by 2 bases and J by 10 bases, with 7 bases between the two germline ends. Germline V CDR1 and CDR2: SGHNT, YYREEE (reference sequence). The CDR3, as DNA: TGTGCCAGCAGCTTCCACACAGAGCAGTTCTTC. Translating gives CASSFHTEQFF.

CDR3 coding DNA: TGTGCCAGCTCACCCCCAGGACTAGCGGAGACCAATGAGCAGTTCTTC. As protein: CASSPPGLAETNEQFF. V gene TRBV18 combines with J gene TRBJ2-1; TRBD2 agrees at 10 bases. The J segment lost 6 bases and the V segment lost 3 bases, leaving 8 bases of the junction unmatched. The CDR3 extends over 16 amino acids. Germline V gene sequence: CDR1 KGHSH, CDR2 LQKENI.

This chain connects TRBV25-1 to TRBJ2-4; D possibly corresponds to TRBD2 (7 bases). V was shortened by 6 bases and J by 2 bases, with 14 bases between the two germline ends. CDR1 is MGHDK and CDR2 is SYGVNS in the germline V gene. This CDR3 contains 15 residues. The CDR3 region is CASSRGGGTKNIQYF. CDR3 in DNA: TGTGCCAGCAGCAGGGGAGGGGGAACCAAAAACATTCAGTACTTC.

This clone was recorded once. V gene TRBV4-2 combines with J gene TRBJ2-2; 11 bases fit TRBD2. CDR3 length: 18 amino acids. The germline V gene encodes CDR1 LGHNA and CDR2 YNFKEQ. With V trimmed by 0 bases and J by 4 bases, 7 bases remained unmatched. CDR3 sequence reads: CASSQELAGGPGTGELFF. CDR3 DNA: TGTGCCAGCAGCCAAGAGTTAGCGGGAGGGCCGGGCACCGGGGAGCTGTTTTTT.

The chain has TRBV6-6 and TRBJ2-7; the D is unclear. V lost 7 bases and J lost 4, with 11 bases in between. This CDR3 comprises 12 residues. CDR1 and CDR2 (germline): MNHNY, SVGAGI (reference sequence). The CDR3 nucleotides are TGTGCCAGCATCAACGCCCGGTACGAGCAGTACTTC. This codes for CASINARYEQYF.

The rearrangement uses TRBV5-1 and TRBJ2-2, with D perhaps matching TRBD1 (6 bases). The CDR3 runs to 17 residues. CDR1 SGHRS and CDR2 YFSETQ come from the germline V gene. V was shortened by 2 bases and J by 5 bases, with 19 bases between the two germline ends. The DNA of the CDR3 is TGCGCCAGCAGCTTACTGGGGGCGTCAGCCGGGACCGGGGAGCTGTTTTTT. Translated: CASSLLGASAGTGELFF.

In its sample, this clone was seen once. CDR3 in amino acids: CASMKQRGNTEAFF. CDR3 coding DNA: TGTGCCAGTATGAAGCAACGGGGGAACACTGAAGCTTTCTTT. The chain uses TRBV19 and TRBJ1-1; D gene uncertain. This CDR3 has 14 residues. Per the germline V gene, CDR1 is LNHDA and CDR2 is SQIVND (reference sequence). Trimming stripped 7 bases from V and 1 base from J, with 13 bases between.

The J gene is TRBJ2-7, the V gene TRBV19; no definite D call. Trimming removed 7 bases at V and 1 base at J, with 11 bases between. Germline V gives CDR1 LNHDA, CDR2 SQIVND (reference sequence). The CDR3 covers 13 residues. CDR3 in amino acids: CASTDGASYEQYF. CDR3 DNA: TGTGCCAGTACTGACGGAGCGTCCTACGAGCAGTACTTC.

The CDR3 protein is CAGAGPGELFF. CDR3 coding DNA: TGTGCCGGCGCGGGACCCGGGGAGCTGTTTTTT. This chain links TRBV6-6 with TRBJ2-2; the D gene is possibly TRBD2 (6 bases). The CDR3 is 11 residues long. CDR1 is MNHNY and CDR2 is SVGAGI in the germline V gene (reference sequence). The V end lost 11 bases, the J end lost 6 bases, and 10 bases lay between the germline ends.

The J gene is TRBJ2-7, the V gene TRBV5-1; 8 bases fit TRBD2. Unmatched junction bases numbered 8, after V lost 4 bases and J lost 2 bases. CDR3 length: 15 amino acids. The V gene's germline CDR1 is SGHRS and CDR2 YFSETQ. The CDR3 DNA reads TGCGCCAGCAGCCCTCTAGCGGGCCTGACCTACGAGCAGTACTTC. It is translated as CASSPLAGLTYEQYF.

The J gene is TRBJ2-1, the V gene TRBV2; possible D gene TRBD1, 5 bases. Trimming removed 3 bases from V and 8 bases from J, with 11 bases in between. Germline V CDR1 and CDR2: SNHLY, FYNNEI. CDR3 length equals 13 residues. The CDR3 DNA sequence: TGTGCCAGCAGTGATGGCCTAGGGGATGAGCAGTTCTTC. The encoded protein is CASSDGLGDEQFF.

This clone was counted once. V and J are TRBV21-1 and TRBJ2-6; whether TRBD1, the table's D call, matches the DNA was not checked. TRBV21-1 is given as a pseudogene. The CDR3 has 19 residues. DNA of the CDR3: TGTGCCAGCAGCAAGGGCGTAGACAGGGGGCTAGGTGGGGCCAACGTCCTGACTTTC. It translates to CASSKGVDRGLGGANVLTF.

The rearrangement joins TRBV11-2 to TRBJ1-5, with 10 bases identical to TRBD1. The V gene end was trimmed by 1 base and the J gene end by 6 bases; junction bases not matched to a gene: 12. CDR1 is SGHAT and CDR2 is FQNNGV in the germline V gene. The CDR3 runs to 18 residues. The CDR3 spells CASSLGGQGPGESQPQHF. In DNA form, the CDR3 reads TGTGCCAGCAGCTTAGGGGGACAGGGGCCCGGGGAGAGTCAGCCCCAGCATTTT. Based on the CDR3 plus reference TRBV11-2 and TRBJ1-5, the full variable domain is EAGVAQSPRYKIIEKRQSVAFWCNPISGHATLYWYQQILGQGPKLLIQFQNNGVVDDSQLPKDRFSAERLKGVDSTLKIQPAKLEDSAVYLCASSLGGQGPGESQPQHFGDGTRLSIL.

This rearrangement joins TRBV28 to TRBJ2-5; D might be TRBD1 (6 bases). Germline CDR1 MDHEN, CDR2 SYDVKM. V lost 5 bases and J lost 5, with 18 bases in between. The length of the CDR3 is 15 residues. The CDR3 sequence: CASSATGIGAETQYF. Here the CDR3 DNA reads TGTGCCAGCAGTGCAACAGGGATCGGGGCTGAGACCCAGTACTTC. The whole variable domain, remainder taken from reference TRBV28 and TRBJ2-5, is DVKVTQSSRYLVKRTGEKVFLECVQDMDHENMFWYRQDPGLGLRLIYFSYDVKMKEKGDIPEGYSVSREKKERFSLILESASTNQTSMYLCASSATGIGAETQYFGPGTRLLVL.

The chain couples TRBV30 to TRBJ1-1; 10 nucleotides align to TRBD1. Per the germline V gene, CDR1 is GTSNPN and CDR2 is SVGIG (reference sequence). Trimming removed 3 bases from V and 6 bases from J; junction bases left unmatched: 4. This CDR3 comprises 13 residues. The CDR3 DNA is TGTGCCTGGAGGGGGACAGGGGACCCTGAAGCTTTCTTT. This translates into CAWRGTGDPEAFF.

CDR3 protein: CASSSGRMSNQPQHF. CDR3 nucleotides: TGTGCCAGCAGCTCGGGGAGAATGAGCAATCAGCCCCAGCATTTT. The chain is built from TRBV7-2 and TRBJ1-5; no clear D gene. The CDR3 totals 15 residues. The germline V gene encodes CDR1 SGHTA and CDR2 FQGNSA. Trimming took 4 bases from V and 1 from J, leaving 11 bases between them.

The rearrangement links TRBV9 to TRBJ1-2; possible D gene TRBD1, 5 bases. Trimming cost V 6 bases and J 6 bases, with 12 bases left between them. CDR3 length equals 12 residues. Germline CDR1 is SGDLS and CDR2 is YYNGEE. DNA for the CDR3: TGTGCCAGCAACCTTGGGACTAATGGCTACACCTTC. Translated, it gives CASNLGTNGYTF.

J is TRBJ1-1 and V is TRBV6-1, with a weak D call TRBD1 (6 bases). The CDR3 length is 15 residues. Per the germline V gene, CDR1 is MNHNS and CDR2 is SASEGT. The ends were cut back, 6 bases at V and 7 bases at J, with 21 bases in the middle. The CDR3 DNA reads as TGTGCCAGCAGCCCGCGAGGCACAGGGCTCTTTGAAGCTTTCTTT. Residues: CASSPRGTGLFEAFF.

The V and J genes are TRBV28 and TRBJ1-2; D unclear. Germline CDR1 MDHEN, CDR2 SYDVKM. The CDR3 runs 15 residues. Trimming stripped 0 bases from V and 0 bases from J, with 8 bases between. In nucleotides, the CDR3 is TGTGCCAGCAGTTTATGGGTTCTAGCTAACTATGGCTACACCTTC. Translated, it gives CASSLWVLANYGYTF.